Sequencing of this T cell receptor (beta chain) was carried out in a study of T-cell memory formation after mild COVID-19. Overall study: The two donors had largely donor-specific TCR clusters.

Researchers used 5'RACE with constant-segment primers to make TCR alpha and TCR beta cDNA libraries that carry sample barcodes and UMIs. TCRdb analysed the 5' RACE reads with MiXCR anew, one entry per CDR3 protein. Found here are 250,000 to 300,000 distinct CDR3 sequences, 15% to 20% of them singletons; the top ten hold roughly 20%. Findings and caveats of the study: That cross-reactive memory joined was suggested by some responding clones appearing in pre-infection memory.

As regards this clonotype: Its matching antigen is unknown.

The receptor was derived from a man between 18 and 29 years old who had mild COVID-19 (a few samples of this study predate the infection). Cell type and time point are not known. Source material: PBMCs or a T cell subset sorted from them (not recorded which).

CDR3 protein: CASSSNPPGRTYEQYF. In nucleotides, the CDR3 is TGTGCCAGCAGTTCGAACCCTCCGGGACGCACCTACGAGCAGTACTTC. The V and J genes are TRBV6-5 and TRBJ2-7; the D gene could be TRBD1 or TRBD2 (5 bases each). The V gene lost 4 bases and the J gene lost 2 bases, with 18 bases spanning the gap. The CDR3 has 16 amino acids. In germline, CDR1 is MNHEY, CDR2 SVGAGI.